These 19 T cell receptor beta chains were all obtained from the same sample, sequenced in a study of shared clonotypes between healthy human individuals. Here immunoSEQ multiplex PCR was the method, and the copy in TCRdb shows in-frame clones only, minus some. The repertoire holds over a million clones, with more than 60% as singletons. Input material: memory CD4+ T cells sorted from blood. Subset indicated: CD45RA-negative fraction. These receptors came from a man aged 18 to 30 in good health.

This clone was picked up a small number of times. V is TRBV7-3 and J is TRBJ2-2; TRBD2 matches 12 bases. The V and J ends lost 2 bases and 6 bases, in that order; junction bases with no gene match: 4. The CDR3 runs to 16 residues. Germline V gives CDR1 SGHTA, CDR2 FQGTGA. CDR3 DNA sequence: TGTGCCAGCAGCTTAGGGGGACTAGCGGGTTCCGGGGAGCTGTTTTTT. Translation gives CASSLGGLAGSGELFF.

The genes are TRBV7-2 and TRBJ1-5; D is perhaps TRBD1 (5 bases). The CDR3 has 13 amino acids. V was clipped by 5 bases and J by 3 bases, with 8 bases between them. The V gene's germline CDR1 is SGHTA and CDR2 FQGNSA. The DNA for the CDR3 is TGTGCCAGCAGCCAGGACAACAATCAGCCCCAGCATTTT. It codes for CASSQDNNQPQHF.

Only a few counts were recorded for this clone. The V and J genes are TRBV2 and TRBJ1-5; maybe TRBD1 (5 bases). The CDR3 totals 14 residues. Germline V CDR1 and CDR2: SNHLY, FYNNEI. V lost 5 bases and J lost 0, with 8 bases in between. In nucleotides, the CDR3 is TGTGCCAGCAGTCAGGACACTAGCAATCAGCCCCAGCATTTT. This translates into CASSQDTSNQPQHF.

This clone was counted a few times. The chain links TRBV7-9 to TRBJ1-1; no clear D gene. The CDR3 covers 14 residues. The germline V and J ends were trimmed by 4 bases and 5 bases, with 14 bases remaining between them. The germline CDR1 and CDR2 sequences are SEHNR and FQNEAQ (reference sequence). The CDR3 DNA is TGTGCCAGCAGCTCAGTGTATAGCCAGACTGAAGCTTTCTTT. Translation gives CASSSVYSQTEAFF.

This CDR3 reads CASSIGQLNTEAFF. CDR3 coding DNA: TGTGCCAGCAGCATCGGACAGCTGAACACTGAAGCTTTCTTT. This chain uses TRBV5-4 with TRBJ1-1; D perhaps matches TRBD1 (6 bases). This CDR3 spans 14 amino acids. The V end lost 4 bases, the J end lost 0 bases, and 10 bases lay between the germline ends. The germline CDR1 and CDR2 sequences are SGHNT and YYREEE (reference sequence). Together with reference TRBV5-4 and TRBJ1-1, the CDR3 gives the full variable domain: ETGVTQSPTHLIKTRGQQVTLRCSSQSGHNTVSWYQQALGQGPQFIFQYYREEENGRGNFPPRFSGLQFPNYSSELNVNALELDDSALYLCASSIGQLNTEAFFGQGTRLTVV.

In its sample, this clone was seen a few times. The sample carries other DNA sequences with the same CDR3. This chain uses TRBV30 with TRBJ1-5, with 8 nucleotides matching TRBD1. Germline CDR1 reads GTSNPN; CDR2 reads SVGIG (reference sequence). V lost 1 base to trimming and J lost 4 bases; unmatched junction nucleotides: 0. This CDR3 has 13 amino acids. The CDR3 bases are TGTGCCTGGAGTGGACAGGGGAATCAGCCCCAGCATTTT. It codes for CAWSGQGNQPQHF. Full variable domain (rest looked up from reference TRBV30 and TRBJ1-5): SQTIHQWPATLVQPVGSPLSLECTVEGTSNPNLYWYRQAAGRGLQLLFYSVGIGQISSEVPQNLSASRPQDRQFILSSKKLLLSDSGFYLCAWSGQGNQPQHFGDGTRLSIL.

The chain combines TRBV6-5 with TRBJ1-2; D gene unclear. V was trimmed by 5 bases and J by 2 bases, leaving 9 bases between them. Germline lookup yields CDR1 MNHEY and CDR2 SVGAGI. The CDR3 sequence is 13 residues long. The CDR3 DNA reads TGTGCCAGCAGTCCCGCTGTCAACTATGGCTACACCTTC. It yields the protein CASSPAVNYGYTF.

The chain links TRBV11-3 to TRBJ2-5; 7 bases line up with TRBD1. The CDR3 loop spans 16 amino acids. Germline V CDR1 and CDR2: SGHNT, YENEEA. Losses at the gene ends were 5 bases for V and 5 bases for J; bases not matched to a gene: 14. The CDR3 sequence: CASSHDSGTAVETQYF. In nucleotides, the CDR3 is TGTGCCAGCAGCCACGACTCAGGGACAGCGGTGGAGACCCAGTACTTC.

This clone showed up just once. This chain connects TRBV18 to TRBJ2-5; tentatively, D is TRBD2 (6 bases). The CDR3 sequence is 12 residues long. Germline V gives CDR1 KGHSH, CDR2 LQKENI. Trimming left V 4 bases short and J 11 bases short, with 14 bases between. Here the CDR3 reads CASSQTAGEQYF. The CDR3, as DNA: TGTGCCAGCTCACAGACAGCGGGTGAGCAGTACTTC.

The CDR3 protein is CASSEPAGGRETQYF. The DNA for the CDR3 is TGTGCCAGCAGTGAACCAGCGGGGGGGCGAGAGACCCAGTACTTC. The rearrangement uses TRBV6-1 and TRBJ2-5; 10 positions agree with TRBD2. CDR1 and CDR2 from the germline V gene are MNHNS and SASEGT. Germline trimming cut 2 bases from V and 4 bases from J; bases unmatched to any gene: 4. This CDR3 has 15 residues.

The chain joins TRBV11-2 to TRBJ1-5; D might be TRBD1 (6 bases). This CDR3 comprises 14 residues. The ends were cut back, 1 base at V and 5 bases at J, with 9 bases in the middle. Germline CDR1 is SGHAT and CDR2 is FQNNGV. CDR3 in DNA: TGTGCCAGCAGCTTAGGGGGGGGCTATCAGCCCCAGCATTTT. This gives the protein CASSLGGGYQPQHF.

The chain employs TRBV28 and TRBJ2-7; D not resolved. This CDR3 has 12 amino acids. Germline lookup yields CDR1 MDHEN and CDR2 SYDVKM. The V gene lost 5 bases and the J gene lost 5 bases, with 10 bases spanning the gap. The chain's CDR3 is CASSIRHNEQYF. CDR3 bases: TGTGCCAGCAGTATCAGACATAACGAGCAGTACTTC. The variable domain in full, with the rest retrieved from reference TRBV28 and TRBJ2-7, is DVKVTQSSRYLVKRTGEKVFLECVQDMDHENMFWYRQDPGLGLRLIYFSYDVKMKEKGDIPEGYSVSREKKERFSLILESASTNQTSMYLCASSIRHNEQYFGPGTRLTVT.

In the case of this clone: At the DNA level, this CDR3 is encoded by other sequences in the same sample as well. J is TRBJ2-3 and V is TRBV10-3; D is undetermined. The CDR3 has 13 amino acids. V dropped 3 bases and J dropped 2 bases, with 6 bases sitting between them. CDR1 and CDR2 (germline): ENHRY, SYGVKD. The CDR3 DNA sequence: TGTGCCATCAGTGATGGCTACACAGATACGCAGTATTTT. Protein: CAISDGYTDTQYF.

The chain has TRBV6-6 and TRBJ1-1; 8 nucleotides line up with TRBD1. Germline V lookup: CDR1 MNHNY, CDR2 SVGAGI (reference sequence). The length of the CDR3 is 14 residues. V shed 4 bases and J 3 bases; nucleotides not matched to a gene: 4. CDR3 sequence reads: CASSSTGGDTEAFF. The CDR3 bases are TGTGCCAGCAGTTCAACAGGGGGTGACACTGAAGCTTTCTTT.

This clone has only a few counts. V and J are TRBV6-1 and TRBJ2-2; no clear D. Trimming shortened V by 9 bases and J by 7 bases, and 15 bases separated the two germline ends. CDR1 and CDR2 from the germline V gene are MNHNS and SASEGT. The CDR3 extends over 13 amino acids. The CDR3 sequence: CASRDFNGGELFF. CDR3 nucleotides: TGTGCCAGTAGGGATTTCAACGGCGGGGAGCTGTTTTTT.

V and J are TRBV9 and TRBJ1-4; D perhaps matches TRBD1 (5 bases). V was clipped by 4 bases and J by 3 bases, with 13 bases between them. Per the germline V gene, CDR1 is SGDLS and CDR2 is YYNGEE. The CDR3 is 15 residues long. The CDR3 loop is CASSLIPGANEKLFF. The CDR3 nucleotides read TGTGCCAGCAGCCTAATTCCGGGGGCTAATGAAAAACTGTTTTTT. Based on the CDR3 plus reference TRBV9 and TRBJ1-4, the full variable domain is DSGVTQTPKHLITATGQRVTLRCSPRSGDLSVYWYQQSLDQGLQFLIQYYNGEERAKGNILERFSAQQFPDLHSELNLSSLELGDSALYFCASSLIPGANEKLFFGSGTQLSVL.

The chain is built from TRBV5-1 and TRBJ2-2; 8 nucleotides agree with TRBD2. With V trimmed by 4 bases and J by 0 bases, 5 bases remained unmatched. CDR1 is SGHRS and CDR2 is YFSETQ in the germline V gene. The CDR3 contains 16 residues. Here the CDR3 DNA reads TGCGCCAGCAGCCAAATAGCGGGGTCGAACACCGGGGAGCTGTTTTTT. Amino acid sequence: CASSQIAGSNTGELFF. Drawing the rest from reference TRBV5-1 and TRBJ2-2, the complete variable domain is KAGVTQTPRYLIKTRGQQVTLSCSPISGHRSVSWYQQTPGQGLQFLFEYFSETQRNKGNFPGRFSGRQFSNSRSEMNVSTLELGDSALYLCASSQIAGSNTGELFFGEGSRLTVL.

This CDR3 is CASSQRQTGTETQYF. The CDR3 coding sequence is TGCGCCAGCAGTCAACGGCAGACAGGGACGGAGACCCAGTACTTC. J is TRBJ2-5 and V is TRBV10-1; 7 bases match TRBD1. This CDR3 spans 15 amino acids. Germline V gene sequence: CDR1 WNHNN, CDR2 SYGVQD (reference sequence). V trimming: 5 bases; J trimming: 5 bases; junction bases outside the gene matches: 11.

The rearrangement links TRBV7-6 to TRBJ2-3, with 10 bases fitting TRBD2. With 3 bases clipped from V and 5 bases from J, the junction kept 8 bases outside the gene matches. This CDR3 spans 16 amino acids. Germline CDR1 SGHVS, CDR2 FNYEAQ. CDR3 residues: CASSFRSGGAGDTQYF. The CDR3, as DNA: TGTGCCAGCAGCTTTCGAAGCGGGGGGGCGGGAGATACGCAGTATTTT.